This is a list of T cell receptor beta chains from one sample in a study of blood T cell repertoires in COVID-19. Libraries were prepared by immunoSEQ multiplex PCR; TCRdb keeps only in-frame clonotypes and omits some of them. Found here are 140,000 to 150,000 clones, approximately 80% of them singletons; the top ten hold approximately 9.2%. Sequencing was carried out using peripheral blood. Receptors were obtained from a human donor with acute or convalescent COVID-19. The donor label of this sample is uncertain. CDR3s include the opening cysteine and the closing phenylalanine or tryptophan. D genes are given only for firm matches. Clone size, where shown, is once, few, many, or a class for clones that have expanded.

>once|TRBJ2-3|TRBV19|TRBD2
TGTGCCAGTAGTTTAAGGACTAGCGGCCCCACAGATACGCAGTATTTT
CASSLRTSGPTDTQYF
>NA|TRBJ1-6|TRBV7-9|NA
TGTGCCAGCAGTGAGAGGGGGGGCCCCAATTCACCCCTCCACTTT
CASSERGGPNSPLHF
>NA|TRBJ2-3|TRBV5-5|NA
TGTGCCAGCAGCATCGGACAGAACCCCGATACGCAGTATTTT
CASSIGQNPDTQYF
>NA|TRBJ2-7|TRBV12-3/TRBV12-4|NA
TGTGCCAGCAGCCAAGGGGTCTCCGTCGAGCAGTACTTC
CASSQGVSVEQYF
>NA|TRBJ1-5|TRBV3-1/TRBV3-2|TRBD1
TGTGCCAGCAGCCTTACAGGGGGTTCTCAGCCCCAGCATTTT
CASSLTGGSQPQHF
>NA|TRBJ1-2|TRBV7-3|TRBD1
TGTGCCAGCAGCTTCGGACAGGGGCTATACTATGGCTACACCTTC
CASSFGQGLYYGYTF
>NA|TRBJ1-3|TRBV7-2|NA
TGTGCCAGCAGCTTAGGCGGGGCAAGCTCTGGAAACACCATATATTTT
CASSLGGASSGNTIYF
>NA|TRBJ2-7|TRBV9|NA
TGTGCCAGCAGCGTAGAACTCGGTTCCTACGAGCAGTACTTC
CASSVELGSYEQYF
>NA|TRBJ2-7|TRBV4-1|TRBD2
TGCGCCAGCAGTGCAGGGAGCGGGGGTGACTACGAGCAGTACTTC
CASSAGSGGDYEQYF
>NA|TRBJ2-3|TRBV7-9|NA
TGTGCCAGCAGCTTGGGACTTAGCACAGATACGCAGTATTTT
CASSLGLSTDTQYF
>NA|TRBJ1-2|TRBV6-2/TRBV6-3|TRBD1
TGTGCCAGCAGTTACGGTCCCGGGACAGCTAATGGCTACACCTTC
CASSYGPGTANGYTF
>NA|TRBJ1-2|TRBV27|TRBD1
TGTGCCAGCAGCCCCAGGGACAGGGGGCTTGACTATGGCTACACCTTC
CASSPRDRGLDYGYTF
>NA|TRBJ1-3|TRBV19|TRBD1
TGTGCCAGTAGTCCGACAGGGAGCACCATATATTTT
CASSPTGSTIYF
>NA|TRBJ2-3|TRBV12-5|TRBD2
TGTGCTAGTGGTTTGGCCACCAGCGGGGGAGGAGATACGCAGTATTTT
CASGLATSGGGDTQYF
>NA|TRBJ2-4|TRBV12-3/TRBV12-4|TRBD1
TGTGCCAGCAGTCTCAGACAGGGAAACATTCAGTACTTC
CASSLRQGNIQYF
>NA|TRBJ1-2|TRBV2|NA
TGTGCCAGCAGGGGGCTCGACCCCACGGGCTACACCTTC
CASRGLDPTGYTF
>NA|TRBJ1-2|TRBV2|NA
TGTGCCAGCATGGGGGGAGATGGCTACACCTTC
CASMGGDGYTF
>NA|TRBJ1-2|TRBV27|TRBD1
TGTGCCACCGGACAGGGACGAAGGGGCTACACCTTC
CATGQGRRGYTF
>NA|TRBJ1-2|TRBV6-5|TRBD1
TGTGCCAGCAGTTACGGAGGGGGCGGCAGCTATGGCTACACCTTC
CASSYGGGGSYGYTF
>once|TRBJ2-3|TRBV27|NA
TGTGCCAGCAGTTTCCAAGATACGCAGTATTTT
CASSFQDTQYF
>NA|TRBJ1-2|TRBV2|TRBD1
TGTGCCAGCAGTCGGGACAGTTGGGGCTATGGCTACACCTTC
CASSRDSWGYGYTF
>NA|TRBJ2-2|TRBV11-3|TRBD2
TGTGCCAGCAGCCCCACTAGCGGGCCTAACACCGGGGAGCTGTTTTTT
CASSPTSGPNTGELFF
>NA|TRBJ2-1|TRBV3-1/TRBV3-2|TRBD1
TGTGCCAGCAGCCACGCTGGACAGGGGGCGCTTGGGGAGCAGTTCTTC
CASSHAGQGALGEQFF
>NA|TRBJ1-4|TRBV2|NA
TGTGCCACCGGTGGAGGGACGGCAAAACTGTTTTTT
CATGGGTAKLFF
>NA|TRBJ2-1|TRBV9|TRBD1
TGTGCCAGCAGCGGGACAGGGGGTGAGCAGTTCTTC
CASSGTGGEQFF
>NA|TRBJ1-5|TRBV4-1|NA
TGCGCCAGCAGCCAAGGGGACTACCATGAGGCAGTCCAGCATTTT
CASSQGDYHEAVQHF
>few|TRBJ1-2|TRBV2|NA
TGTGCCAGCAGTGAAGTAGGAAGGGCAGGGGTTGACTACACCTTC
CASSEVGRAGVDYTF
>NA|TRBJ2-3|TRBV9|TRBD2
TGTGCCAGCAGCGCTACTAGCGGTGGCCCCCGCACAGATACGCAGTATTTT
CASSATSGGPRTDTQYF
>NA|TRBJ1-2|TRBV7-2|TRBD1
TGTGCCAGCAGCTCCCGGACAGGGCCGGCCTATGGCTACACCTTC
CASSSRTGPAYGYTF
>NA|TRBJ1-4|TRBV12-3/TRBV12-4|TRBD1
TGTGCCAGCAGTTTAGACAGGGGTGAAAAACTGTTTTTT
CASSLDRGEKLFF
>NA|TRBJ2-6|TRBV5-6|TRBD1
TGTGCCAGCAGCTTACAGGGGGCTGGGGCCAACGTCCTGACTTTC
CASSLQGAGANVLTF
>NA|TRBJ1-2|TRBV7-8|NA
TGTGCCAGCAGCCCCGGGACTCAGACAAGCGGCTACACCTTC
CASSPGTQTSGYTF
>NA|TRBJ2-7|TRBV15|TRBD1
TGTGCCACCAGCACGACTTCGGACAGGGCCCTCGGCGAGCAGTACTTC
CATSTTSDRALGEQYF
>NA|TRBJ1-2|TRBV19|NA
TGTGCCAGTAGTCCCCTCGGGGTCGAAGGCTACACCTTC
CASSPLGVEGYTF
>NA|TRBJ2-3|TRBV5-6|TRBD2
TGTGCCAGCAGCTTGGGCCTAGCGGGGGGGCCAGATACGCAGTATTTT
CASSLGLAGGPDTQYF
>NA|TRBJ1-2|TRBV10-3|NA
TGTGCCACCGGGAGAGCTAACTATGGCTACACCTTC
CATGRANYGYTF
>NA|TRBJ1-6|TRBV19|NA
TGTGCCAGCAGGGCGATGGGTAATTCACCCCTCCACTTT
CASRAMGNSPLHF
>NA|TRBJ1-3|TRBV10-3|NA
TGTGCCATCAGTGTACTTATGAGCTCTGGAAACACCATATATTTT
CAISVLMSSGNTIYF
>NA|TRBJ1-1|TRBV7-6|NA
TGTGCCAGCAGCTTAGCGGGGAGCAACACTGAAGCTTTCTTT
CASSLAGSNTEAFF
>NA|TRBJ1-1|TRBV5-1|TRBD1
TGCGCCAGCAGCACCTCAGGGGGCACGAACACTGAAGCTTTCTTT
CASSTSGGTNTEAFF
>NA|TRBJ1-6|TRBV7-2|TRBD1
TGTGCCAGCAGCCAAGACAGGGTGGGAAATTCACCCCTCCACTTT
CASSQDRVGNSPLHF
>few|TRBJ1-3|TRBV7-8|TRBD1
TGTGCCAGCAGCCCACAGGGGGGCTCTGGAAACACCATATATTTT
CASSPQGGSGNTIYF
>NA|TRBJ1-2|TRBV6-6|NA
TGTGCCAGCAGTTACAGGAGGCTCGATGGCTACACCTTC
CASSYRRLDGYTF
>NA|TRBJ1-1|TRBV5-1|NA
TGCGCCAGCAGCTTGGGGGCCTTCAACACTGAAGCTTTCTTT
CASSLGAFNTEAFF
>NA|TRBJ1-1|TRBV30|NA
TGTGCCTGGAGCGGGGACACTGAAGCTTTCTTT
CAWSGDTEAFF
>NA|TRBJ2-3|TRBV30|TRBD1
TGTGCCTGGAGTGGGACAGGGGGCGCAGATACGCAGTATTTT
CAWSGTGGADTQYF
>NA|TRBJ1-2|TRBV29-1|TRBD1
TGCAGCGGATCGACAGGGAACTATGGCTACACCTTC
CSGSTGNYGYTF
>NA|TRBJ2-3|TRBV2|NA
TGTGCCAGCAGCTACTCCGGGACTCAACCCACAGATACGCAGTATTTT
CASSYSGTQPTDTQYF
>NA|TRBJ1-6|TRBV19|TRBD1
TGTGCCAGTAGTTCCAACAGGGGATATAATTCACCCCTCCACTTT
CASSSNRGYNSPLHF
>NA|TRBJ2-2|TRBV19|TRBD2
TGTGCCAGTACCCCCCTAGCGGGGGGGCATACCGGGGAGCTGTTTTTT
CASTPLAGGHTGELFF
>NA|TRBJ1-6|TRBV2|NA
TGTGCCAGCACCCCTAGTTCACCCCTCCACTTT
CASTPSSPLHF